What follows are 32 T cell receptor beta chains derived from one specimen sequenced in a study of shared clonotypes between healthy human individuals. Libraries were prepared by immunoSEQ multiplex PCR; TCRdb keeps only in-frame clonotypes and omits some of them. The sample holds 450,000 to 550,000 clones, less than 85% seen once. Sequenced input: PBMCs. Source of these receptors: a woman aged 40 to 50 in good health. Some clones in this sample may be carry-over from other donors' samples.

This clone has a count of ten or more. The CDR3 reads CASSPKSEGSYNEQFF. CDR3 in DNA: TGTGCCAGCAGCCCGAAAAGCGAAGGCTCCTACAATGAGCAGTTCTTC. The chain links TRBV7-9 to TRBJ2-1; D is undetermined. Trimming took 5 bases from V and 0 from J, leaving 14 bases between them. CDR1 SEHNR and CDR2 FQNEAQ come from the germline V gene (reference sequence). The CDR3 loop spans 16 amino acids.

The chain couples TRBV28 to TRBJ1-5; perhaps TRBD1 as D (5 bases). The CDR3 runs 15 residues. V gave up 5 bases and J gave up 4 bases, with 15 bases separating them. CDR1 is MDHEN, CDR2 SYDVKM, per germline. CDR3 sequence (DNA): TGTGCCAGCAGTGCAGGGAAACGGGGAAATCAGCCCCAGCATTTT. Its protein product is CASSAGKRGNQPQHF.

V usage is TRBV27 and J usage is TRBJ1-2; TRBD1 might be the D (6 bases). Trimming stripped 7 bases from V and 6 bases from J, with 21 bases between. The CDR3 is made up of 15 amino acids. CDR1 and CDR2 from the germline V gene are MNHEY and SMNVEV (reference sequence). The CDR3 region is CASTHSPGDLDGYTF. Written as DNA, the CDR3 is TGTGCCAGCACTCATTCCCCAGGGGATCTCGATGGCTACACCTTC.

The chain carries TRBV19 and TRBJ2-7, with a tentative D call TRBD1 (6 bases). V lost 5 bases and J 3 bases, leaving 17 bases between the germline ends. This CDR3 has 15 amino acids. Germline values: CDR1 LNHDA, CDR2 SQIVND (reference sequence). The CDR3: CASSEQPGAHYEQYF. DNA for the CDR3: TGTGCCAGTAGTGAGCAACCAGGGGCCCACTACGAGCAGTACTTC. The whole variable domain, filled in from reference TRBV19 and TRBJ2-7, reads DGGITQSPKYLFRKEGQNVTLSCEQNLNHDAMYWYRQDPGQGLRLIYYSQIVNDFQKGDIAEGYSVSREKKESFPLTVTSAQKNPTAFYLCASSEQPGAHYEQYFGPGTRLTVT.

This clone was counted a single time. The chain combines TRBV7-2 with TRBJ1-2, with 7 bases matching TRBD1. CDR1 and CDR2 (germline): SGHTA, FQGNSA. This CDR3 has 14 amino acids. With 6 bases clipped from V and 3 bases from J, the junction kept 7 bases outside the gene matches. CDR3 residues: CASRNPTGYYGYTF. The CDR3 DNA sequence: TGTGCCAGCAGGAACCCGACAGGGTACTATGGCTACACCTTC.

V gene TRBV4-3 combines with J gene TRBJ2-7, with 14 bases fitting TRBD2. The CDR3 extends over 19 amino acids. The germline V gene encodes CDR1 LGHNA and CDR2 YSLEER. J gave up 0 bases and V 3 bases, and 10 bases lay outside the gene matches. The CDR3 loop is CASSHRLAGGPYNSYEQYF. CDR3 nucleotide sequence: TGCGCCAGCAGCCACCGACTAGCGGGAGGGCCTTACAACTCCTACGAGCAGTACTTC.

Notes on this clone: Other nucleotide sequences in the sample specify the same CDR3. The rearrangement joins TRBV6-6 to TRBJ1-2; 7 nucleotides line up with TRBD1. The germline gives CDR1 MNHNY, CDR2 SVGAGI (reference sequence). This CDR3 spans 14 amino acids. The V and J ends lost 2 bases and 4 bases, in that order; junction bases with no gene match: 4. In DNA form, the CDR3 reads TGTGCCAGCAGTTACCTGGGACAGTTCTATGGCTACACCTTC. Its translation is CASSYLGQFYGYTF.

The chain links TRBV15 to TRBJ2-7; TRBD2 agrees at 7 bases. CDR3 size: 17 residues. Germline values: CDR1 LNHNV, CDR2 YYDKDF (reference sequence). The junction had 11 bases not matched to a gene; V was cut back by 0 bases and J by 3 bases. CDR3 sequence reads: CATSRDRNLADIYEQYF. The CDR3 DNA follows: TGTGCCACCAGCAGAGATCGGAACCTAGCGGATATCTACGAGCAGTACTTC. Complete variable domain (other parts from reference TRBV15 and TRBJ2-7): DAMVIQNPRYQVTQFGKPVTLSCSQTLNHNVMYWYQQKSSQAPKLLFHYYDKDFNNEADTPDNFQSRRPNTSFCFLDIRSPGLGDTAMYLCATSRDRNLADIYEQYFGPGTRLTVT.

The chain combines TRBV5-1 with TRBJ1-4; 8 bases agree with TRBD1. Losses at the gene ends were 0 bases for V and 3 bases for J; bases not matched to a gene: 7. This CDR3 contains 17 residues. Germline CDR1 is SGHRS and CDR2 is YFSETQ. The CDR3 DNA follows: TGCGCCAGCAGCTTGGATATACCAGGGGGCCCTAATGAAAAACTGTTTTTT. It is translated as CASSLDIPGGPNEKLFF.

Worth noting for this clone: A much bigger clone sits one base away, suggesting this may be a read error. Other DNA sequences within the sample encode an identical CDR3. CDR3 sequence: CASSVDHSSYEQYF. The CDR3 nucleotides read TGTGCCAGCAGCGTAGACCACAGCTCCTACGAGCAGTACTTC. The J gene is TRBJ2-7, the V gene TRBV9; D uncertain. Germline assignment: CDR1 SGDLS and CDR2 YYNGEE. V lost 0 bases to trimming and J lost 0 bases, with 7 bases between them. CDR3 length: 14 amino acids.

This clone has a count of ten or more. This chain links TRBV11-3 with TRBJ2-5; D is undetermined. The CDR3 runs to 17 residues. Germline V CDR1 and CDR2: SGHNT, YENEEA. Trimming removed 5 bases at V and 5 bases at J, with 24 bases between. CDR3 bases: TGTGCCAGCAGCCCCTCCCCGGCAGCCCCATTTAGGGAGACCCAGTACTTC. Translating gives CASSPSPAAPFRETQYF.

This clone was recorded a few times. The chain employs TRBV27 and TRBJ2-5; 7 bases match TRBD1. This CDR3 is built from 16 residues. Germline CDR1 is MNHEY and CDR2 is SMNVEV (reference sequence). V shed 5 bases, J shed 1 base, and the junction held 10 bases outside the gene matches. The CDR3 here is CASSPRGNRGQETQYF. The CDR3 coding sequence is TGTGCCAGCAGTCCCCGTGGGAACAGGGGCCAAGAGACCCAGTACTTC.

The chain has TRBV28 and TRBJ2-4; TRBD2 matches 7 bases. CDR3 size: 13 residues. Germline V gene data show CDR1 as MDHEN and CDR2 as SYDVKM. With V trimmed by 5 bases and J by 7 bases, 5 bases remained unmatched. CDR3 in DNA: TGTGCCAGCAGTCCGGGAGGAGGGAACATTCAGTACTTC. Translated: CASSPGGGNIQYF. Filled out from reference TRBV28 and TRBJ2-4, the complete variable domain reads DVKVTQSSRYLVKRTGEKVFLECVQDMDHENMFWYRQDPGLGLRLIYFSYDVKMKEKGDIPEGYSVSREKKERFSLILESASTNQTSMYLCASSPGGGNIQYFGAGTRLSVL.

This clone has at least ten counts. The rearrangement uses TRBV19 and TRBJ1-1, with a tentative D call TRBD1 (6 bases). The CDR3 runs to 13 residues. V dropped 9 bases and J dropped 1 base, with 12 bases sitting between them. CDR1 and CDR2 (germline): LNHDA, SQIVND (reference sequence). The CDR3 DNA reads as TGTGCCAGCCGGGGGCAGCCGAACACTGAAGCTTTCTTT. Its translation: CASRGQPNTEAFF.

The chain combines TRBV4-2 with TRBJ2-1; D unclear. Deletions cut 4 bases from V and 7 bases from J, with 8 bases between. Germline V gives CDR1 LGHNA, CDR2 YNFKEQ. The length of the CDR3 is 12 residues. CDR3 protein: CASSPERNEQFF. CDR3 in DNA: TGTGCCAGCAGCCCAGAGAGGAATGAGCAGTTCTTC.

This clone has more than one count but fewer than ten. J is TRBJ2-2 and V is TRBV14, with unresolved D. CDR1 and CDR2 from the germline V gene are SGHDN and FVKESK. CDR3 length: 16 amino acids. The V end was cut by 1 base, the J end by 1 base, with 10 bases between. CDR3 DNA sequence: TGTGCCAGCAGCCAAGGCTTCAGATTGAACACCGGGGAGCTGTTTTTT. This encodes CASSQGFRLNTGELFF.

The V call is TRBV29-1, the J call TRBJ2-2, with D possibly being TRBD2 (6 bases). This CDR3 region has 13 residues. Germline V lookup: CDR1 SQVTM, CDR2 ANQGSEA. Deletions cut 1 base from V and 8 bases from J, with 11 bases between. Here the CDR3 reads CSVEATEGGELFF. CDR3 coding DNA: TGCAGCGTTGAAGCCACGGAGGGAGGGGAGCTGTTTTTT.

The V call is TRBV28, the J call TRBJ1-4, with 7 bases matching TRBD1. The CDR3 loop spans 14 amino acids. The J segment lost 4 bases and the V segment lost 6 bases, leaving 5 bases of the junction unmatched. CDR1 and CDR2 (germline): MDHEN, SYDVKM. CDR3 amino acids: CASRSGTVNEKLFF. In nucleotides, the CDR3 is TGTGCCAGCAGATCCGGGACAGTTAATGAAAAACTGTTTTTT.

The genes are TRBV2 and TRBJ2-1, with D tentatively TRBD2 (5 bases). The CDR3 consists of 13 residues. In germline, CDR1 is SNHLY, CDR2 FYNNEI. Deletions cut 7 bases from V and 5 bases from J, with 12 bases between. The CDR3 loop reads CASKQRINNEQFF. The CDR3 nucleotides read TGTGCCAGCAAGCAGCGGATAAACAATGAGCAGTTCTTC.

The rearrangement joins TRBV5-1 to TRBJ1-4; 7 bases fit TRBD1. The CDR3 loop spans 13 amino acids. Per the germline V gene, CDR1 is SGHRS and CDR2 is YFSETQ. V trimming: 5 bases; J trimming: 5 bases; junction bases outside the gene matches: 3. CDR3 region: CASRGTANEKLFF. Here the CDR3 DNA reads TGCGCCAGCAGAGGGACAGCCAATGAAAAACTGTTTTTT. Full variable domain (remainder filled in from reference TRBV5-1 and TRBJ1-4): KAGVTQTPRYLIKTRGQQVTLSCSPISGHRSVSWYQQTPGQGLQFLFEYFSETQRNKGNFPGRFSGRQFSNSRSEMNVSTLELGDSALYLCASRGTANEKLFFGSGTQLSVL.

In this sample, this clone turned up once. Distinct nucleotide sequences in the sample also encode this CDR3. This chain connects TRBV5-1 to TRBJ2-2; no definite D call. This CDR3 region has 15 residues. The V end was cut by 0 bases, the J end by 0 bases, with 6 bases between. Germline assignment: CDR1 SGHRS and CDR2 YFSETQ. Here the CDR3 DNA reads TGCGCCAGCAGCTTGGACAGAACGAACACCGGGGAGCTGTTTTTT. This codes for CASSLDRTNTGELFF.

This clone was seen more than once but under ten times. One junction end does not reproduce the germline sequence, and a read error may be involved. V usage is TRBV5-4 and J usage is TRBJ2-1; TRBD2 agrees at 11 bases. The germline V gene has CDR1 SGHNT and CDR2 YYREEE (reference sequence). This CDR3 contains 16 residues. The CDR3 loop is CASSQGLAGSYNEQFF. The CDR3 DNA reads as TGCGCCAGCAGCCAAGGACTAGCGGGCTCCTACAATGAGCAGTTCTTC.

The rearrangement joins TRBV28 to TRBJ2-6, with D perhaps matching TRBD2 (6 bases). The germline V gene has CDR1 MDHEN and CDR2 SYDVKM. The CDR3 covers 13 residues. The V end lost 2 bases, the J end lost 12 bases, and 11 bases lay between the germline ends. The CDR3 is CASSLPGGVVLTF. DNA for the CDR3: TGTGCCAGCAGTTTACCCGGGGGAGTCGTCCTGACTTTC. Variable domain in full (rest from reference TRBV28 and TRBJ2-6): DVKVTQSSRYLVKRTGEKVFLECVQDMDHENMFWYRQDPGLGLRLIYFSYDVKMKEKGDIPEGYSVSREKKERFSLILESASTNQTSMYLCASSLPGGVVLTFGAGSRLTVL.

The genes are TRBV7-8 and TRBJ2-5, with 8 bases aligning to TRBD1. Near its end, the DNA agrees better with TRBJ2-7, so the J call may be wrong. Germline lookup yields CDR1 SGHVS and CDR2 FQNEAQ. This CDR3 spans 14 amino acids. Here the CDR3 reads CASSVGTGAYEQYF. CDR3 in DNA: TGTGCCAGCAGCGTCGGGACAGGAGCCTACGAGCAGTACTTC.

V usage is TRBV11-2 and J usage is TRBJ2-7; 11 bases fit TRBD2. Germline V CDR1 and CDR2: SGHAT, FQNNGV. The CDR3 spans 16 residues. V was pared by 1 base and J by 5 bases, with 7 bases of the junction left unmatched. The CDR3 DNA follows: TGTGCCAGCAGCTTAGTGTTGGTAGCGGGAGGGAACGAGCAGTACTTC. It is translated as CASSLVLVAGGNEQYF.

The chain employs TRBV5-4 and TRBJ1-4, with D perhaps TRBD1 (6 bases). Germline V CDR1 and CDR2: SGHNT, YYREEE (reference sequence). The V end was cut by 4 bases, the J end by 7 bases, with 17 bases between. This CDR3 region has 15 residues. CDR3 in amino acids: CASSQEGGGGEKLFF. The CDR3 bases are TGTGCCAGCAGCCAAGAAGGCGGGGGCGGTGAAAAACTGTTTTTT.

The chain links TRBV7-8 to TRBJ2-5, with 8 bases that match TRBD2. The V gene end was trimmed by 1 base and the J gene end by 3 bases; junction bases not matched to a gene: 7. Germline CDR1 and CDR2: SGHVS and FQNEAQ. The CDR3 spans 16 residues. CDR3 coding DNA: TGTGCCAGCAGCTTAGATCCGGGGACTAGAAAAGAGACCCAGTACTTC. Translating gives CASSLDPGTRKETQYF. Full variable domain (outside the CDR3, taken from reference TRBV7-8 and TRBJ2-5): GAGVSQSPRYKVAKRGQDVALRCDPISGHVSLFWYQQALGQGPEFLTYFQNEAQLDKSGLPSDRFFAERPEGSVSTLKIQRTQQEDSAVYLCASSLDPGTRKETQYFGPGTRLLVL.

The chain has TRBV2 and TRBJ2-7; 12 positions agree with TRBD1. Trimming cost V 7 bases and J 4 bases; bases outside gene matches: 8. Germline V lookup: CDR1 SNHLY, CDR2 FYNNEI. CDR3 length: 15 residues. CDR3 in DNA: TGTGCCAGCACGCGGGAGGGACAGGGGGCTTACGAGCAGTACTTC. Its protein is CASTREGQGAYEQYF.

The genes are TRBV21-1 and TRBJ1-1; the D call TRBD1 from the table was never checked on the DNA. TRBV21-1 is deemed a pseudogene. The CDR3 has 16 amino acids. The CDR3 DNA follows: TGTGCCAGCAGCAAAACCGGGACAGGGGGGCACACTGAAGCTTTCTTT. It codes for CASSKTGTGGHTEAFF.

The chain is built from TRBV4-3 and TRBJ2-7; D unclear. CDR1 and CDR2 (germline): LGHNA, YSLEER. Between the trimmed V and J ends, which lost 0 bases and 6 bases, there was a span of 15 bases. This CDR3 contains 15 residues. The CDR3 is CASSQDRRPHREQYF. In nucleotides, the CDR3 is TGCGCCAGCAGCCAAGATCGCAGGCCACATCGCGAGCAGTACTTC.

This chain uses TRBV7-2 with TRBJ2-5; possibly TRBD2 for D (6 bases). The V end was cut by 2 bases, the J end by 5 bases, with 15 bases between. CDR1 SGHTA and CDR2 FQGNSA come from the germline V gene. This CDR3 comprises 15 residues. This CDR3 is CASSLRGGSEETQYF. The CDR3 nucleotides are TGTGCCAGCAGCTTAAGAGGAGGGTCCGAGGAGACCCAGTACTTC.

CDR3 coding DNA: TGTGCCAGCAGCTTAAACGGGGATTTGGTCTACGAGCAGTACTTC. Protein: CASSLNGDLVYEQYF. The chain uses TRBV7-2 and TRBJ2-7; TRBD2 is a possible D gene (5 bases). This CDR3 is 15 amino acids long. The germline CDR1 and CDR2 sequences are SGHTA and FQGNSA. Trimming took off 2 bases at V and 3 bases at J, with 14 bases between the two ends.